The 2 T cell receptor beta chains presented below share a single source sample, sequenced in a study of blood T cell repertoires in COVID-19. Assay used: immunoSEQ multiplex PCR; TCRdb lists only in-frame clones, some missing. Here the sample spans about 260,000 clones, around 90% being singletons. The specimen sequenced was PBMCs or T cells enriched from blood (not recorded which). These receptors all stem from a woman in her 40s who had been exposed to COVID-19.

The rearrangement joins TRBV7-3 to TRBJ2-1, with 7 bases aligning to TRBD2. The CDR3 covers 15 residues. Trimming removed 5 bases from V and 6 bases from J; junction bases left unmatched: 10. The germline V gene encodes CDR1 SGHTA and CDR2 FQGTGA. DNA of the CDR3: TGTGCCAGCAGCCCCCAGGCTAGCGGCCTCAATGAGCAGTTCTTC. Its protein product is CASSPQASGLNEQFF.

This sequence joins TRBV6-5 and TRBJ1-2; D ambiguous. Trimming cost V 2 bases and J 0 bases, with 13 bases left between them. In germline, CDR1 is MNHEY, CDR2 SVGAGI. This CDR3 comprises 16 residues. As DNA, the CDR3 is TGTGCCAGCAGTTACGGTTTTTCGAGAGCTAACTATGGCTACACCTTC. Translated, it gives CASSYGFSRANYGYTF.